This T cell receptor beta chain stems from a study of blood T cell repertoires in COVID-19. Study summary: Acute and convalescent COVID-19 samples came from the United States, Italy and Spain. The analysed material was cDNA or gDNA that came from T cells, B-cell-depleted T cells, or PBMCs.

V lost 0 bases to trimming and J lost 3 bases, with 14 bases between them. The CDR3 consists of 16 residues. Per the germline V gene, CDR1 is LGHDT and CDR2 is YNNKEL (reference sequence). Original handling: Amplifying reference gene primers gave estimates of nucleated cell counts. The data were produced by immunoSEQ multiplex PCR, yet TCRdb's version contains in-frame clones alone and is incomplete. V and J calls and clone size come straight from that table; D and trimming were deduced from the DNA. Here the sample spans approximately 390,000 clones, 90% being singletons. Sequenced: peripheral blood. The genes are TRBV3-1 (or the pseudogene TRBV3-2) and TRBJ1-2; tentatively, D is TRBD1 (5 bases). This sequence originates from a man in his late teens or twenties with active or convalescent COVID-19. The CDR3 DNA sequence: TGTGCCAGCAGCCAAGAACCGACGGACAAGTACTATGGCTACACCTTC. Translated: CASSQEPTDKYYGYTF.